This T cell receptor beta chain was obtained from a study of T-cell reconstitution after alpha-beta-depleted transplantation in children. Unique molecular identifiers tagged the TCRbeta library. Each CDR3 protein gets one entry after TCRdb re-called the PCR reads with MiXCR. The sample holds around 480,000 distinct CDR3 sequences, over 25% seen once. CDR1 and CDR2 from the germline V gene are DFQATT and SNEGSKA (reference sequence). The CDR3 is 13 residues long. V was pared by 5 bases and J by 0 bases, with 8 bases between. The TCR comes from a human donor who donated a stem cell graft to a child with aplastic anemia. The sequences come from PBMCs from the stem cell graft donor, collected from the stem cell graft. The genes are TRBV20-1 and TRBJ1-5, with D perhaps TRBD1 (5 bases). The CDR3 sequence: CSAGRDSNQPQHF. In DNA form, the CDR3 reads TGCAGTGCTGGCAGGGATAGCAATCAGCCCCAGCATTTT.